This TCR beta chain was profiled in a study of CD8 T cells in Susac syndrome. RNA in amounts of about 0.45 to 1 ug was reverse transcribed with random hexamers. Amplification of TCR beta CDR3 was carried out by immunoSEQ multiplex PCR, which covered 54 Vbeta and 13 Jbeta segments. TCRdb redid the calling of the immunoSEQ multiplex PCR reads with MiXCR, one entry per CDR3 protein. The sample has around 200,000 distinct CDR3 sequences, 85% to 95% seen once. V was cut by 0 bases and J by 2 bases, with 4 bases left in between. This CDR3 is 13 amino acids long. TCR beta sequences were obtained from blood CD8+ and CD4+ T cells. Negative isolation was used for CD8+ and CD4+ T cells, and FACS enrichment was applied to TEMRA cells.

The TCR originated in a human donor with multiple sclerosis. The chain joins TRBV12-3 or TRBV12-4 to TRBJ1-1, with no clear D. The specimen sequenced was CD4+ T cells from PBMCs. The chain's CDR3 is CASSLALNTEAFF. In DNA form, the CDR3 reads TGTGCCAGCAGTTTAGCCCTCAACACTGAAGCTTTCTTT.